These T cell receptor beta chains were read from a single sample in a study of blood T cells in healthy people across ages. TCRdb reprocessed the 5' RACE reads with MiXCR, giving one entry per CDR3 protein. The table shows approximately 670,000 distinct CDR3 sequences, with 40% to 45% occurring only once. Sequencing was done on a sample of blood. The receptors come from a man older than 75 in good health. The CDR3 runs from the conserved cysteine through the conserved F or W. Each record gives: CDR3 length, V gene, CDR3 protein.

length: 12; V: TRBV5-1; CDR3: CASTEGSTEAFF
length: 15; V: TRBV14; CDR3: CASSPSAGAYNEQFF
length: 13; V: TRBV20-1; CDR3: CSARPSWDYGYTF
length: 15; V: TRBV14; CDR3: CASNRGGQLYNEQYF
length: 12; V: TRBV15; CDR3: CATSRDRDPRFF
length: 14; V: TRBV4-3; CDR3: CASSQDRGTGELFF
length: 16; V: TRBV7-2; CDR3: CASSLGGGVRRYEQYF
length: 17; V: TRBV7-2; CDR3: CASSPIPASGSSYEQYF
length: 12; V: TRBV20-1; CDR3: CSAKGTPAEQYF
length: 15; V: TRBV20-1; CDR3: CSARRWGRSNQPQHF
length: 14; V: TRBV20-1; CDR3: CSATAGGVNYGYTF
length: 14; V: TRBV5-1; CDR3: CASSLLGASYEQYF
length: 13; V: TRBV7-3; CDR3: CASSAILADEQFF
length: 15; V: TRBV20-1; CDR3: CSASVQGGGPYGQYF
length: 15; V: TRBV4-3; CDR3: CASSQDGTGPDEQFF
length: 14; V: TRBV15; CDR3: CATSGAHSTDTQYF
length: 18; V: TRBV13; CDR3: CASSFSPAKLGGANVLTF
length: 13; V: TRBV7-2; CDR3: CASILAGVGEQYF
length: 15; V: TRBV15; CDR3: CATSRDRGGEETQFF
length: 15; V: TRBV3-1; CDR3: CASSQAASHDSPLHF
length: 15; V: TRBV12-3/TRBV12-4; CDR3: CASSSGNGGQETQYF
length: 13; V: TRBV20-1; CDR3: CSRRTSGSSEQYF
length: 17; V: TRBV20-1; CDR3: CSAGGLAGETNTGELFF
length: 14; V: TRBV11-2; CDR3: CASRWTGMNTEAFF
length: 18; V: TRBV6-2/TRBV6-3; CDR3: CASSYLWREGRGTDTQYF
length: 13; V: TRBV12-3/TRBV12-4; CDR3: CASSSGSGREQYF
length: 19; V: TRBV29-1; CDR3: CSVLNRTSGVGESADTQYF
length: 17; V: TRBV5-1; CDR3: CASSLVGREFGTDTQYF
length: 19; V: TRBV21-1; CDR3: CASSKGGEGEGLTYNEQYF
length: 15; V: TRBV5-6; CDR3: CASSFRTGSDYEQYF
length: 14; V: TRBV9; CDR3: CASSSRGEGDTQYF
length: 13; V: TRBV11-1; CDR3: CASSYSVRQAAFF
length: 13; V: TRBV25-1; CDR3: CASASETGYGYTF
length: 16; V: TRBV6-1; CDR3: CASLRVGGAKSSPLHF
length: 12; V: TRBV7-9; CDR3: CASSPGDAEAFF
length: 15; V: TRBV5-1; CDR3: CASSISGTGGETQYF
length: 15; V: TRBV2; CDR3: CASRGQGSLYNEQFF
length: 17; V: TRBV21-1; CDR3: CASSIRIGTSEYNEQFF
length: 18; V: TRBV9; CDR3: CASSSQRDALQEGYGYTF
length: 11; V: TRBV20-1; CDR3: CSASVGPVGFF
length: 13; V: TRBV10-3; CDR3: CAISESTGGEQFF
length: 15; V: TRBV20-1; CDR3: CSAYTGDGPNNEQYF
length: 14; V: TRBV7-9; CDR3: CASSPGGAWNEQFF
length: 16; V: TRBV5-1; CDR3: CASSPRPGGPSDTQYF
length: 13; V: TRBV12-5; CDR3: CASGLSPEHTQYF
length: 16; V: TRBV15; CDR3: CATSRDRGTTTYEQYF
length: 12; V: TRBV29-1; CDR3: CSVEIDTDTQYF
length: 15; V: TRBV6-5; CDR3: CASRDRGLWTGELFF
length: 13; V: TRBV11-1; CDR3: CASSARRVGEQFF
length: 13; V: TRBV7-3; CDR3: CASNLAGVGEQYF
length: 14; V: TRBV6-2/TRBV6-3; CDR3: CASSPLDFSYEQYF
length: 13; V: TRBV6-2/TRBV6-3; CDR3: CASSRQGNLALHF
length: 16; V: TRBV7-3; CDR3: CASSLRRTGGINEQYF
length: 13; V: TRBV11-2; CDR3: CASSGHPNSPLHF